This T cell receptor (beta chain) is from a study of T cells in Graves' hyperthyroidism and ophthalmopathy. This clonotype appeared many times. V shed 5 bases, J shed 0 bases, and the junction held 10 bases outside the gene matches. The CDR3 loop spans 15 amino acids. Germline values: CDR1 DFQATT, CDR2 SNEGSKA (reference sequence). RNA transcripts gave rise to amplified TCR beta CDR3 regions. The HTBI primer set was used in a first-round RT-PCR of the TCR CDR3. Each CDR3 protein gets one entry after TCRdb re-called the multiplex PCR reads with MiXCR. The repertoire holds some 400,000 distinct CDR3 sequences, with approximately 13% as singletons.

This TCR derives from a woman aged 60-75 years with Graves' hyperthyroidism. Sequencing used blood. The rearrangement links TRBV20-1 to TRBJ2-7, with 7 positions matching TRBD2. CDR3 in amino acids: CSAFPLERDSYEQYF. CDR3 in DNA: TGCAGTGCTTTCCCTCTCGAGCGGGACTCCTACGAGCAGTACTTC.